Presented here are 21 T cell receptor beta chains from one specimen sequenced in a study of CD8 T cells in Susac syndrome (dated by TCRdb to the late 2010s). Library preparation used the immunoSEQ multiplex PCR assay. RNA was extracted using the RNeasy kit, and about 0.5 to 1 ug of the RNA was reverse transcribed with random hexamers. TCRdb took the public reads, trimmed them with fastp at Q25, ran MiXCR for clone calling and kept in-frame beta chains. Each CDR3 protein gets just one entry, which takes the most common genes and DNA from the rows behind it. This sample is represented by around 200,000 distinct CDR3 sequences; roughly 94% of them were singletons. Jointly, the top ten make up around 0.08% of the sample. Material for sequencing was CD4+ T cells from PBMCs. Every receptor here comes from a human donor with multiple sclerosis.

The CDR3 protein is CASRSGQNEAFF. CDR3 DNA: TGTGCCAGCAGATCGGGACAGAATGAAGCTTTCTTT. This sequence joins TRBV12-3 or TRBV12-4 and TRBJ1-1, with 7 bases that match TRBD1. CDR3 length equals 12 residues. V trimming: 6 bases; J trimming: 7 bases; junction bases outside the gene matches: 5.

The V gene is TRBV18, the J gene TRBJ2-1; TRBD1 might be the D (6 bases). The CDR3 loop spans 13 amino acids. With 6 bases removed from V and 6 bases from J, the gap between germline ends came to 12 bases. CDR1 KGHSH and CDR2 LQKENI come from the germline V gene. CDR3 in amino acids: CASSRGQPNEQFF. The CDR3 DNA sequence: TGTGCCAGCTCTCGCGGACAGCCCAATGAGCAGTTCTTC.

V usage is TRBV9 and J usage is TRBJ2-2; D is tentatively TRBD1 or TRBD2 (5 bases each). Germline V gene lookup returns CDR1 SGDLS and CDR2 YYNGEE. Trimming took off 4 bases at V and 0 bases at J, with 7 bases between the two ends. The CDR3 loop spans 14 amino acids. This CDR3 reads CASSMGANTGELFF. The CDR3 DNA reads as TGTGCCAGCAGCATGGGGGCGAACACCGGGGAGCTGTTTTTT.

This clonotype came up once. This chain joins TRBV30 and TRBJ2-3; D gene ambiguous. The CDR3 totals 14 residues. Trimming left V 0 bases short and J 0 bases short, with 7 bases between. Germline-derived CDR1 and CDR2 are GTSNPN and SVGIG (reference sequence). CDR3 protein: CAWSVPPSTDTQYF. In DNA, the CDR3 is TGTGCCTGGAGTGTACCCCCTAGCACAGATACGCAGTATTTT.

The chain uses TRBV6-2 or TRBV6-3 and TRBJ2-5; 8 bases line up with TRBD2. Germline V gene lookup returns CDR1 MNHEY and CDR2 SVGEGT. After removal of 7 bases from V and 2 bases from J, the junction contained 9 bases not matched to a gene. The CDR3 is 15 residues long. CDR3 region: CASTQIAGNQETQYF. Written as DNA, the CDR3 is TGTGCCAGCACCCAGATAGCGGGAAATCAAGAGACCCAGTACTTC.

The chain employs TRBV20-1 and TRBJ2-7; tentatively, D is TRBD1 (6 bases). Trimming cost V 5 bases and J 3 bases, with 14 bases left between them. The CDR3 is made up of 13 amino acids. Looked up from germline, CDR1 is DFQATT and CDR2 is SNEGSKA (reference sequence). The chain's CDR3 is CSAPGQGNYEQYF. As DNA, the CDR3 is TGCAGTGCTCCGGGACAAGGCAACTACGAGCAGTACTTC.

This clonotype was recorded once. The rearrangement links TRBV29-1 to TRBJ1-1; a possible D gene is TRBD1 (5 bases). V was trimmed by 8 bases and J by 1 base, leaving 14 bases between them. Per the germline V gene, CDR1 is SQVTM and CDR2 is ANQGSEA. The CDR3 covers 13 residues. The CDR3 sequence is CSSLRQGNTEAFF. CDR3 DNA: TGCAGCTCCCTTAGGCAGGGGAACACTGAAGCTTTCTTT.

CDR3 in DNA: TGTGCCACCAGCCCCGGAGCGAACACTGAAGCTTTCTTT. The encoded protein is CATSPGANTEAFF. This rearrangement joins TRBV15 to TRBJ1-1; D not resolved. This CDR3 comprises 13 residues. Looked up from germline, CDR1 is LNHNV and CDR2 is YYDKDF (reference sequence). The V end was cut by 5 bases, the J end by 1 base, with 8 bases between.

This rearrangement joins TRBV11-2 to TRBJ2-7; 9 positions agree with TRBD2. The CDR3 length is 16 residues. The junction had 7 bases not matched to a gene; V was cut back by 0 bases and J by 4 bases. Per the germline V gene, CDR1 is SGHAT and CDR2 is FQNNGV. Written as DNA, the CDR3 is TGTGCCAGCAGCTTAGAATCCGGGACTAGCCCATACGAGCAGTACTTC. Translated: CASSLESGTSPYEQYF.

The chain employs TRBV30 and TRBJ2-7; tentative D call: TRBD1 (5 bases). This CDR3 region has 13 residues. The V and J ends lost 2 bases and 2 bases respectively, with 10 bases between them. The germline CDR1 and CDR2 sequences are GTSNPN and SVGIG (reference sequence). The CDR3 coding sequence is TGTGCCTGGAGTCCATCCAGGGCCTACGAGCAGTACGTC. Translated, it gives CAWSPSRAYEQYV.

The chain links TRBV20-1 to TRBJ2-1; D is possibly TRBD1 (6 bases). The V end was cut by 6 bases, the J end by 7 bases, with 19 bases between. Per the germline V gene, CDR1 is DFQATT and CDR2 is SNEGSKA (reference sequence). The CDR3 length is 14 residues. The CDR3 DNA sequence: TGCAGTGCCCCCCGCCAACAGGGAGCAAATGAGCAGTTCTTC. Protein: CSAPRQQGANEQFF.

This chain connects TRBV29-1 to TRBJ2-7, with D possibly matching TRBD2 (5 bases). The CDR3 totals 11 residues. Trimming pared 3 bases from V and 5 bases from J, leaving 8 bases between. The V gene's germline CDR1 is SQVTM and CDR2 ANQGSEA. In DNA form, the CDR3 reads TGCAGCGTTGAGGACTTCGACGAGCAGTACTTC. It is translated as CSVEDFDEQYF.

The chain recombines TRBV6-6 with TRBJ1-5, with TRBD1 matching over 7 bases. Germline assignment: CDR1 MNHNY and CDR2 SVGAGI (reference sequence). CDR3 length: 14 residues. V lost 4 bases, J lost 7 bases, and 7 bases stayed unmatched. CDR3 amino acids: CASSSPTGLQPQHF. CDR3 nucleotide sequence: TGTGCCAGCAGTTCCCCGACAGGGCTCCAGCCCCAGCATTTT.

The V call is TRBV30, the J call TRBJ2-5; 12 nucleotides align to TRBD2. The V gene's germline CDR1 is GTSNPN and CDR2 SVGIG (reference sequence). CDR3 length: 19 amino acids. Trimming removed 1 base from V and 2 bases from J; junction bases left unmatched: 14. The CDR3 DNA reads as TGTGCCTGGAGTGCACCGGGACTAGCGGGCCAGGCACGACAAGAGACCCAGTACTTC. The encoded protein is CAWSAPGLAGQARQETQYF.

The chain uses TRBV6-6 and TRBJ2-1, with no clear D. CDR1 is MNHNY and CDR2 is SVGAGI in the germline V gene (reference sequence). V lost 0 bases and J lost 3, with 6 bases in between. The CDR3 sequence is 14 residues long. The CDR3 sequence is CASSYSAVYNEQFF. The CDR3 DNA sequence: TGTGCCAGCAGTTACTCCGCGGTCTACAATGAGCAGTTCTTC.

This rearrangement joins TRBV12-3 or TRBV12-4 to TRBJ1-2, with D unclear. The ends were cut back, 2 bases at V and 7 bases at J, with 5 bases in the middle. There are 11 residues in the CDR3. The chain's CDR3 is CASSLWVGYTF. The DNA for the CDR3 is TGTGCCAGCAGTTTATGGGTTGGCTACACCTTC.

The chain is built from TRBV27 and TRBJ1-6; D ambiguous. Per germline, CDR1 MNHEY and CDR2 SMNVEV (reference sequence). V dropped 7 bases and J dropped 5 bases, with 6 bases sitting between them. The CDR3 is 12 residues long. The CDR3 region is CASTSNNSPLHF. The DNA of the CDR3 is TGTGCCAGCACCAGTAATAATTCACCCCTCCACTTT.

The genes are TRBV30 and TRBJ2-3; the D gene could be TRBD1 or TRBD2 (6 bases each). This CDR3 contains 13 residues. V lost 3 bases and J lost 3, with 10 bases in between. Germline V gives CDR1 GTSNPN, CDR2 SVGIG (reference sequence). The CDR3 coding sequence is TGTGCCTGGAGGGGGGGCGGAACAGATACGCAGTATTTT. This encodes CAWRGGGTDTQYF. Full variable domain (remainder filled in from reference TRBV30 and TRBJ2-3): SQTIHQWPATLVQPVGSPLSLECTVEGTSNPNLYWYRQAAGRGLQLLFYSVGIGQISSEVPQNLSASRPQDRQFILSSKKLLLSDSGFYLCAWRGGGTDTQYFGPGTRLTVL.

The chain employs TRBV6-6 and TRBJ1-2; TRBD1 agrees at 10 bases. V lost 8 bases, J lost 9 bases, and 18 bases stayed unmatched. Per the germline V gene, CDR1 is MNHNY and CDR2 is SVGAGI (reference sequence). The CDR3 loop spans 16 amino acids. The CDR3 loop is CASRLTYPGQGHSYTF. CDR3 in DNA: TGTGCCAGCCGCTTGACCTACCCGGGACAGGGGCATAGCTACACCTTC.

V usage is TRBV30 and J usage is TRBJ2-1; 9 nucleotides line up with TRBD2. Germline-derived CDR1 and CDR2 are GTSNPN and SVGIG (reference sequence). This CDR3 region has 14 residues. The V segment lost 2 bases and the J segment 5 bases; nucleotides outside the gene matches: 4. The chain's CDR3 is CAWSSGGPHNEQFF. In DNA form, the CDR3 reads TGTGCCTGGAGTAGCGGGGGGCCCCACAATGAGCAGTTCTTC.

The sample holds one count of this clonotype. The chain links TRBV29-1 to TRBJ2-3; 7 bases map to TRBD2. Germline V lookup: CDR1 SQVTM, CDR2 ANQGSEA. The CDR3 extends over 16 amino acids. Losses at the gene ends were 4 bases for V and 2 bases for J; bases not matched to a gene: 12. The CDR3 nucleotides read TGCAGCGTTGTGGCGGGAGCGGGCCGGATCACAGATACGCAGTATTTT. Protein sequence: CSVVAGAGRITDTQYF.